The next 13 T cell receptor beta chains were all read from a single sample in a study of blood T cells in healthy people across ages. Primed by a sample-barcoded 5' primer and a J-beta primer mix, a second PCR proceeded for 7 to 11 cycles. A single record per CDR3 protein comes from TCRdb applying MiXCR to the 5' RACE reads. The sample has around 1,500,000 distinct CDR3 sequences; 42% are singletons. Sequenced sample: blood. These receptors were obtained from a young woman in good health.

The chain recombines TRBV10-3 with TRBJ2-7; no clear D gene. Germline lookup yields CDR1 ENHRY and CDR2 SYGVKD. V dropped 2 bases and J dropped 4 bases, with 9 bases sitting between them. This CDR3 has 13 residues. The CDR3 DNA reads as TGTGCCATCAGTGAGGGTATTGGGTACGAGCAGTACTTC. This translates into CAISEGIGYEQYF.

This clonotype was seen many times. The chain couples TRBV29-1 to TRBJ2-7; 13 nucleotides agree with TRBD2. The CDR3 sequence is 16 residues long. The germline V gene encodes CDR1 SQVTM and CDR2 ANQGSEA. Trimming removed 7 bases from V and 4 bases from J; junction bases left unmatched: 13. CDR3 DNA sequence: TGCAGCGCCGCCGGTACTAGCGGGGGGGAGTGGTACGAGCAGTACTTC. Translation: CSAAGTSGGEWYEQYF.

A few counts support this clonotype. V and J are TRBV5-6 and TRBJ2-7; maybe TRBD1 (5 bases). The CDR3 contains 13 residues. With 2 bases removed from V and 7 bases from J, the gap between germline ends came to 13 bases. Looked up from germline, CDR1 is SGHDT and CDR2 is YYEEEE. Here the CDR3 reads CASSLWTLGEQYF. The CDR3 nucleotides are TGTGCCAGCAGCTTATGGACATTAGGGGAGCAGTACTTC.

As to this clonotype: At one end, the junction sequence differs from germline, possibly due to a read error. The V and J genes are TRBV6-6 and TRBJ2-1; 7 bases agree with TRBD1. CDR1 MNHNY and CDR2 SVGAGI come from the germline V gene (reference sequence). The CDR3 totals 16 residues. The CDR3 DNA reads TGTGCCAGCAATTACTCGACAGGGCAGGGCTACAATGAGCAGTTCTTC. It codes for CASNYSTGQGYNEQFF.

This clonotype has only a few counts. The V call is TRBV20-1, the J call TRBJ2-3; D ambiguous. Germline lookup yields CDR1 DFQATT and CDR2 SNEGSKA (reference sequence). This CDR3 region has 11 residues. V was shortened by 6 bases and J by 6 bases, with 10 bases between the two germline ends. The CDR3 coding sequence is TGCAGTGCCGAAGGACCTGATACGCAGTATTTT. Translation gives CSAEGPDTQYF.

A few counts support this clonotype. The chain employs TRBV20-1 and TRBJ2-2; D tentatively fits TRBD1 or TRBD2 (6 bases each). The CDR3 runs to 14 residues. Germline assignment: CDR1 DFQATT and CDR2 SNEGSKA (reference sequence). Deletions cut 2 bases from V and 6 bases from J, with 13 bases between. DNA for the CDR3: TGCAGTGCTAGACACGGGGGCGCATCCGGGGAGCTGTTTTTT. It codes for CSARHGGASGELFF.

This clonotype was recorded a few times. This chain links TRBV7-2 with TRBJ2-5, with D unclear. This CDR3 contains 14 residues. Germline V gives CDR1 SGHTA, CDR2 FQGNSA. Trimming stripped 0 bases from V and 0 bases from J, with 5 bases between. Here the CDR3 reads CASSLAHHQETQYF. CDR3 DNA sequence: TGTGCCAGCAGCTTAGCACATCACCAAGAGACCCAGTACTTC.

This clonotype has only a few counts. The chain combines TRBV5-1 with TRBJ2-7; D may be TRBD1 (5 bases). The ends were cut back, 0 bases at V and 4 bases at J, with 11 bases in the middle. CDR1 and CDR2 (germline): SGHRS, YFSETQ. CDR3 size: 14 residues. The CDR3, as DNA: TGCGCCAGCAGCTTGGAGGCAGGACAATACGAGCAGTACTTC. As protein: CASSLEAGQYEQYF.

The DNA of the CDR3 is TGTGCCAGCAGCCCCGACACGGCCGTGAACTATGGCTACACCTTC. Translation gives CASSPDTAVNYGYTF. The chain carries TRBV3-1 and TRBJ1-2; no definite D call. Germline lookup yields CDR1 LGHDT and CDR2 YNNKEL (reference sequence). V gave up 4 bases and J gave up 2 bases, with 14 bases separating them. There are 15 residues in the CDR3. Full variable domain (remainder filled in from reference TRBV3-1 and TRBJ1-2): DTAVSQTPKYLVTQMGNDKSIKCEQNLGHDTMYWYKQDSKKFLKIMFSYNNKELIINETVPNRFSPKSPDKAHLNLHINSLELGDSAVYFCASSPDTAVNYGYTFGSGTRLTVV.

The chain is built from TRBV20-1 and TRBJ2-1, with 11 bases lining up with TRBD2. The CDR3 has 17 amino acids. Per the germline V gene, CDR1 is DFQATT and CDR2 is SNEGSKA (reference sequence). The junction had 5 bases not matched to a gene; V was cut back by 0 bases and J by 1 base. This CDR3 is CSARDLSGRASYNEQFF. As DNA, the CDR3 is TGCAGTGCTAGAGATCTTAGCGGGAGGGCGTCCTACAATGAGCAGTTCTTC.

The rearrangement joins TRBV20-1 to TRBJ2-3; 13 nucleotides match TRBD2. Germline trimming cut 6 bases from V and 2 bases from J; bases unmatched to any gene: 8. Per the germline V gene, CDR1 is DFQATT and CDR2 is SNEGSKA (reference sequence). CDR3 length: 16 amino acids. The DNA of the CDR3 is TGCAGTGCCCCGACTAGCGGGGGGTTACACACAGATACGCAGTATTTT. Translation: CSAPTSGGLHTDTQYF.

This sequence joins TRBV4-1 and TRBJ2-1, with D uncertain. Trimming took off 1 base at V and 8 bases at J, with 9 bases between the two ends. Germline values: CDR1 MGHRA, CDR2 YSYEKL. The CDR3 is 13 amino acids. The CDR3 here is CASSQVRTDEQFF. In DNA form, the CDR3 reads TGCGCCAGCAGCCAAGTGCGAACCGATGAGCAGTTCTTC.

This chain uses TRBV4-1 with TRBJ1-4; 8 bases map to TRBD1. This CDR3 is 16 amino acids long. V trimming: 2 bases; J trimming: 5 bases; junction bases outside the gene matches: 7. Germline V gives CDR1 MGHRA, CDR2 YSYEKL. CDR3 loop: CASSQSGQGRNEKLFF. In nucleotides, the CDR3 is TGCGCCAGCAGCCAAAGTGGACAGGGTAGGAATGAAAAACTGTTTTTT.